A single sample gave rise to the 15 T cell receptor beta chains below, sequenced in a study of cytomegalovirus exposure and HLA in healthy donors. Generated by immunoSEQ multiplex PCR, the TCRdb table keeps only in-frame clones and is missing some. The sample has about 98,000 clones; roughly 94% are singletons. Sequenced sample: PBMCs. These TCRs come from a woman aged 18-35 years in good health and CMV-seronegative.

The rearrangement joins TRBV10-3 to TRBJ2-3; possibly TRBD1 for D (5 bases). The V gene lost 3 bases and the J gene lost 2 bases, with 12 bases spanning the gap. CDR1 and CDR2 (germline): ENHRY, SYGVKD. This CDR3 has 15 residues. CDR3 residues: CAISDPTVYTDTQYF. CDR3 sequence (DNA): TGTGCCATCAGTGACCCGACAGTATACACAGATACGCAGTATTTT.

This chain links TRBV5-4 with TRBJ1-6; 8 bases are a match to TRBD1. The CDR3 is made up of 14 amino acids. With 4 bases clipped from V and 7 bases from J, the junction kept 4 bases outside the gene matches. CDR1 and CDR2 from the germline V gene are SGHNT and YYREEE (reference sequence). CDR3 nucleotide sequence: TGTGCCAGCAGCGTCACAGGGGGGAATTCACCCCTCCACTTT. Residues: CASSVTGGNSPLHF.

The rearrangement uses TRBV2 and TRBJ2-1, with D perhaps matching TRBD1 (6 bases). V was trimmed by 7 bases and J by 6 bases, leaving 13 bases between them. The length of the CDR3 is 13 residues. Germline CDR1 SNHLY, CDR2 FYNNEI. The CDR3 nucleotides are TGTGCCAGCAAGGTGGACAGTCTCAATGAGCAGTTCTTC. Protein sequence: CASKVDSLNEQFF.

The chain has TRBV14 and TRBJ1-2; maybe TRBD1 (5 bases). The CDR3 is 15 amino acids. Germline CDR1 is SGHDN and CDR2 is FVKESK. Trimming took 2 bases from V and 6 from J, leaving 16 bases between them. CDR3 DNA: TGTGCCAGCAGCCAACAGACAGTGATTAGGAATGGCTACACCTTC. Translating it yields CASSQQTVIRNGYTF.

The chain has TRBV5-8 and TRBJ1-2, with D unresolved. Deletions cut 4 bases from V and 3 bases from J, with 4 bases between. Germline CDR1 reads SGHTS; CDR2 reads YDEGEE. The CDR3 has 11 amino acids. The CDR3 loop is CASSQDYGYTF. The CDR3, as DNA: TGTGCCAGCAGCCAGGACTATGGCTACACCTTC.

This sequence joins TRBV9 and TRBJ1-3; D possibly corresponds to TRBD1 (6 bases). The CDR3 spans 17 residues. V was clipped by 3 bases and J by 2 bases, with 18 bases between them. CDR1 is SGDLS, CDR2 YYNGEE, per germline. The CDR3 DNA reads as TGTGCCAGCAGCGCTAGGGACATCCTGGAGGCTGGAAACACCATATATTTT. This encodes CASSARDILEAGNTIYF.

The rearrangement joins TRBV6-6 to TRBJ2-2; the D gene is possibly TRBD1 (5 bases). Germline assignment: CDR1 MNHNY and CDR2 SVGAGI (reference sequence). V was pared by 2 bases and J by 3 bases, with 10 bases between. This CDR3 is 15 amino acids long. This CDR3 is CASSYRVGDTGELFF. The CDR3 nucleotides read TGTGCCAGCAGTTACAGAGTAGGGGACACCGGGGAGCTGTTTTTT.

This chain uses TRBV6-4 with TRBJ1-2, with a tentative D call TRBD1 (5 bases). CDR3 size: 13 residues. Germline V gene lookup returns CDR1 MRHNA and CDR2 SNTAGT. V lost 2 bases and J 6 bases, leaving 10 bases between the germline ends. The DNA of the CDR3 is TGTGCCAGCAGTGACGGGGCGTTCCATGGCTACACCTTC. Amino acid sequence: CASSDGAFHGYTF.

The CDR3: CAIRQGQLSGNTIYF. The CDR3 coding sequence is TGTGCCATCAGACAGGGGCAACTCTCTGGAAACACCATATATTTT. The rearrangement uses TRBV10-3 and TRBJ1-3; 7 bases agree with TRBD1. This CDR3 spans 15 amino acids. The V and J ends lost 6 bases and 0 bases, in that order; junction bases with no gene match: 5. Germline CDR1 and CDR2: ENHRY and SYGVKD.

This clone has just one count. The V call is TRBV6-5, the J call TRBJ1-2; no clear D. CDR3 length: 14 residues. Trimming stripped 6 bases from V and 4 bases from J, with 15 bases between. The V gene's germline CDR1 is MNHEY and CDR2 SVGAGI. In DNA form, the CDR3 reads TGTGCCAGCAGCGACGGGGAGCTAGGCTATGGCTACACCTTC. Protein sequence: CASSDGELGYGYTF.

V usage is TRBV6-1 and J usage is TRBJ1-1; D is possibly TRBD1 (5 bases). Germline assignment: CDR1 MNHNS and CDR2 SASEGT. V gave up 3 bases and J gave up 4 bases, with 9 bases separating them. The CDR3 is 13 amino acids. The CDR3 DNA reads as TGTGCCAGCAGTGAGCAAACAGGCACTGAAGCTTTCTTT. It specifies CASSEQTGTEAFF.

The V call is TRBV5-4, the J call TRBJ2-1; 9 nucleotides match TRBD2. This CDR3 is 16 amino acids long. J was trimmed by 8 bases and V by 0 bases; bases with no gene match: 9. Per the germline V gene, CDR1 is SGHNT and CDR2 is YYREEE (reference sequence). The CDR3 reads CASSLVSLAGVDEQFF. As DNA, the CDR3 is TGTGCCAGCAGCTTGGTTAGTTTAGCGGGAGTCGATGAGCAGTTCTTC.

The table lists this clone with a count of one. This CDR3 is CASNNPRSTDTQYF. For the CDR3, the DNA is TGTGCCAGCAACAACCCTAGGAGCACAGATACGCAGTATTTT. This chain uses TRBV5-6 with TRBJ2-3; no definite D call. The germline CDR1 and CDR2 sequences are SGHDT and YYEEEE. The CDR3 runs 14 residues. V lost 6 bases to trimming and J lost 0 bases, with 11 bases between them.

The V and J genes are TRBV9 and TRBJ2-1, with 9 bases matching TRBD2. This CDR3 has 17 residues. CDR1 is SGDLS, CDR2 YYNGEE, per germline. The V and J ends lost 7 bases and 2 bases, in that order; junction bases with no gene match: 13. CDR3 loop: CASAGGLAGPTYNEQFF. The DNA of the CDR3 is TGTGCCAGCGCCGGCGGGCTAGCGGGGCCCACCTACAATGAGCAGTTCTTC.

This rearrangement joins TRBV6-6 to TRBJ1-2; 7 bases agree with TRBD1. The CDR3 totals 15 residues. V gave up 6 bases and J gave up 6 bases; unmatched junction bases: 13. The germline gives CDR1 MNHNY, CDR2 SVGAGI (reference sequence). CDR3 sequence: CASSTYTGDGDGYTF. CDR3 bases: TGTGCCAGCAGCACCTACACAGGGGACGGCGATGGCTACACCTTC.